These 14 T cell receptor beta chains were sequenced from one sample in a study of blood T cell repertoires in COVID-19. Produced via immunoSEQ multiplex PCR; TCRdb's table is partial and in-frame only. The sample yields 75,000 to 95,000 clones, approximately 90% seen once. Material: peripheral blood. The receptors here all came from a man aged 45-65 years with active COVID-19.

The chain uses TRBV10-3 and TRBJ1-1; TRBD1 aligns across 8 bases. The CDR3 runs to 15 residues. V was pared by 8 bases and J by 1 base, with 9 bases of the junction left unmatched. The germline V gene has CDR1 ENHRY and CDR2 SYGVKD. The CDR3 loop reads CAILGQGGGNTEAFF. CDR3 coding DNA: TGTGCCATCCTAGGACAGGGAGGAGGGAACACTGAAGCTTTCTTT.

The rearrangement links TRBV9 to TRBJ1-2, with D possibly TRBD1 on 5 matching bases. The CDR3 is made up of 14 amino acids. V was trimmed by 0 bases and J by 4 bases, leaving 10 bases between them. CDR1 is SGDLS and CDR2 is YYNGEE in the germline V gene. In DNA form, the CDR3 reads TGTGCCAGCAGCGTAGATCTGGGGGGCTATGGCTACACCTTC. It yields the protein CASSVDLGGYGYTF.

The chain employs TRBV3-1 (or the pseudogene TRBV3-2) and TRBJ2-1, with 9 bases lining up with TRBD1. This CDR3 spans 16 amino acids. CDR1 and CDR2 from the germline V gene are LGHDT and YNNKEL (reference sequence). V was clipped by 6 bases and J by 12 bases; unmatched bases: 18. CDR3 amino acids: CASSRMTGGFSIGQFF. CDR3 coding DNA: TGTGCCAGCAGTCGAATGACAGGGGGATTTTCAATTGGGCAGTTCTTC.

The V call is TRBV5-1, the J call TRBJ2-5, with D perhaps matching TRBD1 (5 bases). This CDR3 contains 13 residues. With 3 bases removed from V and 5 bases from J, the gap between germline ends came to 11 bases. The germline gives CDR1 SGHRS, CDR2 YFSETQ. In nucleotides, the CDR3 is TGCGCCAGCAGCTCAGGGCACGGGGAGACCCAGTACTTC. Encoded protein: CASSSGHGETQYF.

This rearrangement joins TRBV28 to TRBJ1-2, with D possibly matching TRBD1 (6 bases). Germline V lookup: CDR1 MDHEN, CDR2 SYDVKM. Trimming cost V 6 bases and J 6 bases, with 14 bases left between them. The length of the CDR3 is 13 residues. In DNA, the CDR3 is TGTGCCAGCAGGGGGCAGGGGCAGGATGGCTACACCTTC. Residues: CASRGQGQDGYTF.

This chain uses TRBV21-1 with TRBJ2-7; TRBD1, the D gene given by the table, was not confirmed from the DNA. TRBV21-1 is tagged as a pseudogene. CDR3 length: 11 amino acids. Here the CDR3 DNA reads TGTGCCTTCCCACAGGGTCACGAGCAGTACTTC. Its protein is CAFPQGHEQYF.

CDR3 sequence reads: CASSVGLTAGEKLFF. The CDR3 coding sequence is TGTGCCAGCAGCGTAGGCTTGACAGCGGGGGAAAAACTGTTTTTT. V usage is TRBV9 and J usage is TRBJ1-4, with TRBD1 as a possible D gene (5 bases). This CDR3 comprises 15 residues. In germline, CDR1 is SGDLS, CDR2 YYNGEE. V gave up 0 bases and J gave up 8 bases, with 14 bases separating them.

The chain carries TRBV7-2 and TRBJ1-3; D not resolved. V was trimmed by 5 bases and J by 0 bases, leaving 8 bases between them. CDR1 is SGHTA, CDR2 FQGNSA, per germline. This CDR3 is 14 amino acids long. CDR3 nucleotide sequence: TGTGCCAGCAGCAACCAGGACTCTGGAAACACCATATATTTT. It specifies CASSNQDSGNTIYF.

V is TRBV6-4 and J is TRBJ2-1, with TRBD1 matching 7 bases. Germline V CDR1 and CDR2: MRHNA, SNTAGT. The CDR3 runs 14 residues. J gave up 5 bases and V 2 bases, and 3 bases lay outside the gene matches. CDR3 region: CASSDMGQHNEQFF. The CDR3 region has the DNA TGTGCCAGCAGTGACATGGGACAGCACAATGAGCAGTTCTTC.

The chain carries TRBV3-1 (or the pseudogene TRBV3-2) and TRBJ2-2, with D possibly being TRBD1 (7 bases). Trimming took 7 bases from V and 3 from J, leaving 15 bases between them. CDR1 LGHDT and CDR2 YNNKEL come from the germline V gene (reference sequence). There are 15 residues in the CDR3. In DNA, the CDR3 is TGTGCCAGCAAGCAGGGGGGAGTGGACACCGGGGAGCTGTTTTTT. It codes for CASKQGGVDTGELFF.

J is TRBJ1-2 and V is TRBV2; a weak D match, TRBD1 (5 bases). Per germline, CDR1 SNHLY and CDR2 FYNNEI. The CDR3 extends over 16 amino acids. The V end was cut by 0 bases, the J end by 4 bases, with 15 bases between. In DNA form, the CDR3 reads TGTGCCAGCAGTGAAGCGCTTCGACAGCGTTCCTATGGCTACACCTTC. This gives the protein CASSEALRQRSYGYTF.

The chain carries TRBV27 and TRBJ2-3; 8 positions match TRBD1. This CDR3 is built from 15 residues. The junction had 5 bases not matched to a gene; V was cut back by 5 bases and J by 1 base. CDR1 MNHEY and CDR2 SMNVEV come from the germline V gene (reference sequence). This CDR3 reads CASSTPGQGTDTQYF. CDR3 in DNA: TGTGCCAGCAGTACCCCGGGACAGGGCACAGATACGCAGTATTTT.

A single count supports this clone. J is TRBJ1-2 and V is TRBV28; D is possibly TRBD1 (5 bases). Germline assignment: CDR1 MDHEN and CDR2 SYDVKM. V lost 2 bases and J 8 bases, leaving 12 bases between the germline ends. This CDR3 contains 13 residues. The CDR3 region is CASSLKGLLGYTF. The CDR3 nucleotides are TGTGCCAGCAGTTTAAAGGGACTTTTAGGCTACACCTTC.

V gene TRBV12-5 combines with J gene TRBJ2-1; D is possibly TRBD2 (7 bases). Trimming took 0 bases from V and 6 from J, leaving 15 bases between them. Germline CDR1 reads LGHNT; CDR2 reads FRNRAP. This CDR3 has 16 residues. CDR3 bases: TGTGCTAGTGGTTTGGTTCTGGGGGGGCATCTCAATGAGCAGTTCTTC. Its protein is CASGLVLGGHLNEQFF.